Each of the 30 T cell receptor beta chains below was sequenced from the same sample in a study of beta chain features in type 1 diabetes. These receptors have no known antigen. Study-level findings and limits: There was a moderate but significant shortening of TCRB CDR3s in all four CD4+ subsets of Type 1 diabetes patients.

cDNA synthesis used the whole RNA isolate, giving expressed TCRB sequences. Measured with immunoSEQ multiplex PCR; TCRdb has only the in-frame clones, and not every one. The repertoire has under 850,000 clones, around 15% of them found once; the top ten carry 0.022%. The sample was naive CD4+ T cells from blood. The receptors were sampled from a man younger than 35 with type 1 diabetes.

This clone showed up just a few times. This chain connects TRBV11-2 to TRBJ1-1; D not certain. There are 11 residues in the CDR3. V was pared by 6 bases and J by 2 bases, with 4 bases between. Germline assignment: CDR1 SGHAT and CDR2 FQNNGV. The CDR3 DNA sequence: TGTGCCAGCAGATCCAACACTGAAGCTTTCTTT. Translation: CASRSNTEAFF.

This clone occurred once. The same CDR3 is also encoded by other DNA sequences in this sample. This chain links TRBV25-1 with TRBJ1-6; D call uncertain. Between the trimmed V and J ends, which lost 3 bases and 0 bases, there was a span of 3 bases. CDR1 and CDR2 (germline): MGHDK, SYGVNS. The CDR3 runs to 14 residues. CDR3 region: CASSDSSYNSPLHF. CDR3 nucleotide sequence: TGTGCCAGCAGTGACAGCTCCTATAATTCACCCCTCCACTTT.

This clone was seen a few times. The rearrangement uses TRBV29-1 and TRBJ1-2; the match to TRBD1 covers 10 bases. The CDR3 runs to 12 residues. J was trimmed by 8 bases and V by 5 bases; bases with no gene match: 5. Per germline, CDR1 SQVTM and CDR2 ANQGSEA. The CDR3: CSVLDRGDGYTF. DNA of the CDR3: TGCAGCGTTCTGGACAGGGGGGACGGCTACACCTTC.

The genes are TRBV6-4 and TRBJ1-6; D is possibly TRBD1 (6 bases). The CDR3 contains 12 residues. Germline V gives CDR1 MRHNA, CDR2 SNTAGT. V dropped 7 bases and J dropped 11 bases, with 12 bases sitting between them. CDR3 DNA: TGTGCCAGCACGGGCGGGGGGCCACCCCTCCACTTT. It yields the protein CASTGGGPPLHF.

This clone was observed a handful of times. The chain recombines TRBV2 with TRBJ1-1; D not resolved. V was shortened by 5 bases and J by 6 bases, with 10 bases between the two germline ends. In germline, CDR1 is SNHLY, CDR2 FYNNEI. The CDR3 contains 12 residues. The CDR3 DNA follows: TGTGCCAGCAGTCCTGAGTCCGCTGAAGCTTTCTTT. It translates to CASSPESAEAFF.

This clone was detected only a few times. This sequence joins TRBV6-6 and TRBJ1-1; a weak D match, TRBD1 (5 bases). Trimming cost V 1 base and J 1 base, with 7 bases left between them. The CDR3 is 14 amino acids. Germline CDR1 MNHNY, CDR2 SVGAGI (reference sequence). The CDR3 DNA is TGTGCCAGCAGTTACTTCGGACAGAACACTGAAGCTTTCTTT. Residues: CASSYFGQNTEAFF.

The chain employs TRBV2 and TRBJ1-1; D unclear. V gave up 5 bases and J gave up 2 bases, with 9 bases separating them. This CDR3 comprises 13 residues. Germline V lookup: CDR1 SNHLY, CDR2 FYNNEI. CDR3 sequence reads: CASSLATNTEAFF. For the CDR3, the DNA is TGTGCCAGCAGTTTGGCAACCAACACTGAAGCTTTCTTT.

This clone was observed a few times. The V call is TRBV6-5, the J call TRBJ2-6; D is ambiguous. There are 15 residues in the CDR3. The ends were cut back, 5 bases at V and 0 bases at J, with 8 bases in the middle. CDR1 and CDR2 (germline): MNHEY, SVGAGI. The CDR3 DNA sequence: TGTGCCAGCAGTCGTCAGAGCTCTGGGGCCAACGTCCTGACTTTC. Its translation is CASSRQSSGANVLTF.

This clone was seen a few times. The V call is TRBV25-1, the J call TRBJ2-5; the D gene is possibly TRBD1 (5 bases). With 5 bases removed from V and 5 bases from J, the gap between germline ends came to 15 bases. Germline V gene sequence: CDR1 MGHDK, CDR2 SYGVNS. The CDR3 runs to 14 residues. CDR3 region: CASSPQGTAETQYF. CDR3 DNA sequence: TGTGCCAGCAGTCCCCAGGGCACCGCGGAGACCCAGTACTTC.

This clone was counted only a few times. This chain joins TRBV11-3 and TRBJ2-1; D is uncertain. V shed 1 base and J shed 8 bases, with 3 bases lying between them. This CDR3 region has 11 residues. CDR1 and CDR2 from the germline V gene are SGHNT and YENEEA. The CDR3 sequence is CASSLVYEQFF. CDR3 in DNA: TGTGCCAGCAGCTTAGTCTATGAGCAGTTCTTC.

This clone was observed a few times. V gene TRBV6-5 combines with J gene TRBJ2-5; 11 bases map to TRBD1. The CDR3 runs 16 residues. Trimming cost V 4 bases and J 11 bases; bases outside gene matches: 15. CDR1 is MNHEY and CDR2 is SVGAGI in the germline V gene. CDR3 region: CASSSAGTGGLGEQYF. The CDR3 DNA reads TGTGCCAGCAGTTCCGCCGGGACAGGGGGTTTAGGAGAGCAGTACTTC.

This chain joins TRBV5-6 and TRBJ1-6, with 9 nucleotides matching TRBD1. Germline CDR1 reads SGHDT; CDR2 reads YYEEEE. The CDR3 is 15 residues long. After removal of 2 bases from V and 10 bases from J, the junction contained 7 bases not matched to a gene. The CDR3 here is CASSFGDRGESPLHF. The CDR3 DNA reads as TGTGCCAGCAGCTTTGGAGACAGGGGGGAATCACCCCTCCACTTT.

This clone was seen a few times. The rearrangement uses TRBV27 and TRBJ2-3; weak D call: TRBD1 (5 bases). This CDR3 spans 15 amino acids. The germline V and J ends were trimmed by 6 bases and 4 bases, with 17 bases remaining between them. From germline, CDR1 is MNHEY and CDR2 SMNVEV (reference sequence). CDR3 DNA: TGTGCCAGCAGCCCCCAGAAGGGGCAGGCAGATACGCAGTATTTT. Its protein is CASSPQKGQADTQYF.

This clone was recorded a few times. The chain is built from TRBV6-5 and TRBJ1-2; 7 nucleotides line up with TRBD1. Unmatched junction bases numbered 3, after V lost 0 bases and J lost 5 bases. There are 14 residues in the CDR3. Germline V CDR1 and CDR2: MNHEY, SVGAGI. DNA of the CDR3: TGTGCCAGCAGTTACTCGGGACAGTCGTATGGCTACACCTTC. This codes for CASSYSGQSYGYTF.

This clone appeared a few times. The chain links TRBV7-9 to TRBJ1-6; no clear D. CDR3 length equals 15 residues. Germline lookup yields CDR1 SEHNR and CDR2 FQNEAQ (reference sequence). V gave up 5 bases and J gave up 9 bases, with 17 bases separating them. The CDR3 loop is CASSPGSRISSPLHF. Written as DNA, the CDR3 is TGTGCCAGCAGCCCAGGTTCCAGGATAAGTTCACCCCTCCACTTT.

In its sample, this clone was seen once. The chain links TRBV4-2 to TRBJ2-1; 8 bases agree with TRBD1. V lost 0 bases to trimming and J lost 9 bases; unmatched junction nucleotides: 7. Germline CDR1 is LGHNA and CDR2 is YNFKEQ. This CDR3 is 15 amino acids long. The CDR3: CASSQELQGAAEQFF. The CDR3, as DNA: TGTGCCAGCAGCCAAGAACTGCAGGGGGCGGCTGAGCAGTTCTTC.

This clone has more than one count but fewer than ten. The chain combines TRBV30 with TRBJ2-7; D is perhaps TRBD2 (7 bases). CDR3 length: 15 amino acids. Per germline, CDR1 GTSNPN and CDR2 SVGIG (reference sequence). Trimming took off 1 base at V and 4 bases at J, with 17 bases between the two ends. CDR3 in DNA: TGTGCCTGGAGTGGGCGAGGGGGGGTCCCTTACGAGCAGTACTTC. Protein: CAWSGRGGVPYEQYF.

This clone was picked up a small number of times. The V and J genes are TRBV5-6 and TRBJ2-7; D remains unclear. Trimming took off 4 bases at V and 0 bases at J, with 11 bases between the two ends. The CDR3 runs 14 residues. Germline CDR1 and CDR2: SGHDT and YYEEEE. The DNA of the CDR3 is TGTGCCAGCAGCCAGAGATTCAGCTCCTACGAGCAGTACTTC. It yields the protein CASSQRFSSYEQYF.

This clone occurred many times. The CDR3 region is CATSRDRDRAEQYF. The CDR3 DNA reads TGTGCCACCAGCAGAGATCGGGACAGGGCCGAGCAGTACTTC. The J gene is TRBJ2-7, the V gene TRBV15; 9 bases fit TRBD1. V lost 0 bases to trimming and J lost 6 bases; unmatched junction nucleotides: 3. CDR3 length equals 14 residues. Germline V gene sequence: CDR1 LNHNV, CDR2 YYDKDF (reference sequence).

The CDR3 DNA follows: TGTGCCAGCACTGGGGGGAGCTCCTACGAGCAGTACTTC. Protein product: CASTGGSSYEQYF. V gene TRBV28 combines with J gene TRBJ2-7; possibly TRBD2 for D (6 bases). The CDR3 loop spans 13 amino acids. V was trimmed by 7 bases and J by 0 bases, leaving 10 bases between them. Germline V lookup: CDR1 MDHEN, CDR2 SYDVKM.

The chain couples TRBV5-4 to TRBJ2-5, with 11 bases matching TRBD2. This CDR3 spans 16 amino acids. The germline CDR1 and CDR2 sequences are SGHNT and YYREEE (reference sequence). V trimming: 4 bases; J trimming: 3 bases; junction bases outside the gene matches: 8. The CDR3 reads CASSKGTSGFEETQYF. CDR3 DNA sequence: TGTGCCAGCAGCAAAGGGACTAGCGGCTTTGAAGAGACCCAGTACTTC. Full variable domain (remainder filled in from reference TRBV5-4 and TRBJ2-5): ETGVTQSPTHLIKTRGQQVTLRCSSQSGHNTVSWYQQALGQGPQFIFQYYREEENGRGNFPPRFSGLQFPNYSSELNVNALELDDSALYLCASSKGTSGFEETQYFGPGTRLLVL.

This clone has a single count. Other DNA sequences in the same sample also yield this CDR3. V gene TRBV5-6 combines with J gene TRBJ2-5; 7 bases match TRBD1. J gave up 3 bases and V 1 base, and 3 bases lay outside the gene matches. The CDR3 is 14 amino acids. Germline assignment: CDR1 SGHDT and CDR2 YYEEEE. The CDR3 sequence is CASSLTGTEETQYF. Written as DNA, the CDR3 is TGTGCCAGCAGCTTGACAGGGACAGAAGAGACCCAGTACTTC.

This clone was observed a handful of times. The chain couples TRBV27 to TRBJ1-5; maybe TRBD1 (5 bases). Per the germline V gene, CDR1 is MNHEY and CDR2 is SMNVEV (reference sequence). The V and J ends lost 1 base and 6 bases respectively, with 10 bases between them. This CDR3 spans 14 amino acids. CDR3 sequence reads: CASSLFGGGQPQHF. The DNA of the CDR3 is TGTGCCAGCAGTTTATTCGGGGGTGGTCAGCCCCAGCATTTT.

This sequence joins TRBV14 and TRBJ2-5, with no clear D. From germline, CDR1 is SGHDN and CDR2 FVKESK. Trimming removed 4 bases at V and 0 bases at J, with 12 bases between. The CDR3 totals 15 residues. The CDR3 DNA is TGTGCCAGCAGCCTCAAGGGTTGGTACCAAGAGACCCAGTACTTC. Its protein product is CASSLKGWYQETQYF.

The rearrangement links TRBV9 to TRBJ1-1; D remains ambiguous. V lost 7 bases and J 3 bases, leaving 16 bases between the germline ends. CDR1 SGDLS and CDR2 YYNGEE come from the germline V gene. The CDR3 contains 14 residues. CDR3 amino acids: CASGAPGWDTEAFF. The CDR3 DNA is TGTGCCAGCGGCGCCCCAGGCTGGGACACTGAAGCTTTCTTT.

This chain uses TRBV12-5 with TRBJ1-2; weak D call: TRBD1 (5 bases). V was shortened by 2 bases and J by 8 bases, with 9 bases between the two germline ends. Germline values: CDR1 LGHNT, CDR2 FRNRAP. The CDR3 sequence is 12 residues long. CDR3 nucleotides: TGTGCTAGTGGTTTGTTTGGGGGAGGCTACACCTTC. Translation: CASGLFGGGYTF.

This clone was seen more than once but under ten times. The chain employs TRBV29-1 and TRBJ2-3; perhaps TRBD2 as D (5 bases). The V and J ends lost 3 bases and 6 bases respectively, with 22 bases between them. CDR3 length: 16 residues. From germline, CDR1 is SQVTM and CDR2 ANQGSEA. CDR3 in DNA: TGCAGCGTTGATACTCCCGAGGGTCCCCTGATCGATACGCAGTATTTT. As protein: CSVDTPEGPLIDTQYF.

The table lists this clone with a few counts. The V gene is TRBV18, the J gene TRBJ2-2; 7 bases match TRBD1. With 3 bases clipped from V and 0 bases from J, the junction kept 7 bases outside the gene matches. The CDR3 length is 17 residues. The germline V gene encodes CDR1 KGHSH and CDR2 LQKENI. CDR3 DNA: TGTGCCAGCTCACCCGTCTCGGGACAGTCGAACACCGGGGAGCTGTTTTTT. Amino acids: CASSPVSGQSNTGELFF.

This clone showed up just a few times. The V and J genes are TRBV14 and TRBJ2-7; a weak D match, TRBD1 (5 bases). The ends were cut back, 1 base at V and 2 bases at J, with 12 bases in the middle. Germline CDR1 is SGHDN and CDR2 is FVKESK. CDR3 length equals 15 residues. CDR3 bases: TGTGCCAGCAGCCAAGTCCAGGGCGTTACCTACGAGCAGTACTTC. Protein: CASSQVQGVTYEQYF.

This chain connects TRBV5-1 to TRBJ2-5; 7 nucleotides align to TRBD2. Germline lookup yields CDR1 SGHRS and CDR2 YFSETQ. The CDR3 is made up of 14 amino acids. Trimming cost V 3 bases and J 5 bases; bases outside gene matches: 7. The CDR3 DNA reads as TGCGCCAGCAGCTCCGGGGGGAGGAGTGAGACCCAGTACTTC. Protein sequence: CASSSGGRSETQYF.